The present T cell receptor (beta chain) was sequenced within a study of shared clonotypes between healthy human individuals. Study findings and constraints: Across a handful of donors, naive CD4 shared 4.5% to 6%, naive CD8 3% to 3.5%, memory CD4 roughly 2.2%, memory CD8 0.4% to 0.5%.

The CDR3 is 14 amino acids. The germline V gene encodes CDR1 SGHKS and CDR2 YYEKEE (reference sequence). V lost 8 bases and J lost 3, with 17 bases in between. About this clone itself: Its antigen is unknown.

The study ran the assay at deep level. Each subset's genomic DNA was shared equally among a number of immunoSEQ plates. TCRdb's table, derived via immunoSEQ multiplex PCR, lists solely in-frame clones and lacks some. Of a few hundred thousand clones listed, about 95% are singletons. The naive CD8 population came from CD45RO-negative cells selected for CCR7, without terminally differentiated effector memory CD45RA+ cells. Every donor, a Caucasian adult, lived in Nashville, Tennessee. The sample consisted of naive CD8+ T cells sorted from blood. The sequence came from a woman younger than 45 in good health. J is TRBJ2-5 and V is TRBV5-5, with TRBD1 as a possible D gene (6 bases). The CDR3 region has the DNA TGTGCCAGTTCTCCTCACAGGGATAAAGAGACCCAGTACTTC. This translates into CASSPHRDKETQYF.